These T cell receptor beta chains were read from a single sample in a study of T cell responses to AZD1222 COVID-19 vaccine. Method: immunoSEQ multiplex PCR; TCRdb's copy keeps in-frame clones and lacks some. In the table there are under 200,000 clones, 88% of which are singletons. The sample consisted of peripheral blood, taken 28 days after the second AZD1222 dose. Receptors originate from an adult who received the AZD1222 COVID-19 vaccine. Both conserved end residues are part of each CDR3. The order of the fields is J gene, V gene, CDR3 protein.

TRBJ2-7,TRBV4-2,CASSQGGGSYEQYF
TRBJ1-2,TRBV19,CASIHQNPFYGYTF
TRBJ1-5,TRBV27,CASSFQLGAQPQHF
TRBJ1-2,TRBV25-1,CASSESRRGANYGYTF
TRBJ2-3,TRBV9,CASSVSSGRGDTQYF
TRBJ2-1,TRBV24-1,CATSVGARGDEQFF
TRBJ2-5,TRBV15,CATSRDMLAGGPREETQYF
TRBJ2-5,TRBV5-6,CASTSTPQGGETQYF
TRBJ2-2,TRBV7-2,CASSLGYTGELFF
TRBJ2-3,TRBV7-6,CASSLGAGGPTDTQYF
TRBJ2-3,TRBV4-1,CASSLGVGTDTQYF
TRBJ2-3,TRBV28,CASSLQGTDTQYF
TRBJ2-5,TRBV4-2,CASSQGLAGVETQYF
TRBJ1-6,TRBV7-2,CASSNPSPLHF
TRBJ1-2,TRBV19,CASLTEGRDGYTF
TRBJ2-1,TRBV27,CASRRGGTYNEQFF
TRBJ1-2,TRBV29-1,CSSEGAGGYTF
TRBJ2-2,TRBV2,CASSEQRSHLGELFF
TRBJ1-3,TRBV30,CAWGESGNTIYF
TRBJ1-6,TRBV7-2,CASSLTGITRARSPLHF
TRBJ2-1,TRBV9,CASSSGTGAYNEQFF
TRBJ1-4,TRBV15,CATSRDGGEKLFF
TRBJ2-1,TRBV9,CASSPTLAGWLNEQFF
TRBJ2-2,TRBV27,CASRINKNTGELFF
TRBJ2-1,TRBV5-1,CASSTGLAGGPGNEQFF
TRBJ2-2,TRBV14,CASSPPGRGSPNTGELFF
TRBJ2-1,TRBV7-3,CASSDQIPANEQFF
TRBJ2-3,TRBV4-3,CASSQVRTDTQYF
TRBJ1-4,TRBV5-6,CASSFKLSNEKLFF
TRBJ1-1,TRBV10-3,CASKEVGTEAFF
TRBJ1-6,TRBV6-5,CASSYYGNNSPLHF
TRBJ1-1,TRBV3-1/TRBV3-2,CASSLPGDTEAFF
TRBJ1-1,TRBV4-2,CASSRGEVGQGRGEAFF
TRBJ2-1,TRBV11-1,CASRRDGYNEQFF
TRBJ2-5,TRBV7-2,CASSLHRETQYF
TRBJ2-3,TRBV6-5,CASSLGQAHTDTQYF
TRBJ2-4,TRBV19,CASSPHRTKNIQYF
TRBJ1-4,TRBV9,CASSVGLVINEKLFF
TRBJ2-7,TRBV5-4,CASSPLGGGDEQYF
TRBJ1-1,TRBV5-6,CASNEDAVRTEAFF
TRBJ1-1,TRBV14,CASSQGGTPAFF
TRBJ2-7,TRBV19,CASSGDPFEKQYF
TRBJ2-5,TRBV7-2,CASSLGGTPLQGTQYF
TRBJ2-3,TRBV6-2/TRBV6-3,CASSYPTDTQYF
TRBJ2-5,TRBV5-1,CASSLAGTETQYF
TRBJ2-7,TRBV19,CASSPRGDNSYEQYF
TRBJ2-7,TRBV9,CASSEQGALSEQYF
TRBJ1-6,TRBV7-8,CASSPQSAGNSPLHF
TRBJ1-6,TRBV18,CASSPRTGSNSPLHF
TRBJ2-2,TRBV28,CASSLGGYTGELFF